Listed here are 4 T cell receptor beta chains from one sample, sequenced in a study of blood T cell repertoires in COVID-19. The protocol was immunoSEQ multiplex PCR, while the TCRdb copy is restricted to in-frame clones and leaves out a portion. The sample has 200,000 to 300,000 clones, approximately 85% seen once; the top ten hold approximately 9.6%. Sample: PBMCs or T cells enriched from blood (not recorded which). The receptors were sampled from a woman aged 45-59 years with acute COVID-19.

V gene TRBV4-3 combines with J gene TRBJ1-2; 12 nucleotides agree with TRBD1. CDR3 length: 16 amino acids. With 3 bases clipped from V and 8 bases from J, the junction kept 10 bases outside the gene matches. Per germline, CDR1 LGHNA and CDR2 YSLEER. The CDR3 spells CASSQSGTGGVGGYTF. The CDR3 nucleotides read TGCGCCAGCAGCCAGTCGGGGACAGGGGGCGTTGGGGGCTACACCTTC.

This chain joins TRBV5-4 and TRBJ1-1, with D tentatively TRBD1 (6 bases). The CDR3 covers 14 residues. V gave up 1 base and J gave up 8 bases, with 15 bases separating them. Germline V gene data show CDR1 as SGHNT and CDR2 as YYREEE (reference sequence). The CDR3, as DNA: TGTGCCAGCAGCTTGCCCACAGGGAGGGAAGAAGCTTTCTTT. Amino acid sequence: CASSLPTGREEAFF. Drawing the rest from reference TRBV5-4 and TRBJ1-1, the complete variable domain is ETGVTQSPTHLIKTRGQQVTLRCSSQSGHNTVSWYQQALGQGPQFIFQYYREEENGRGNFPPRFSGLQFPNYSSELNVNALELDDSALYLCASSLPTGREEAFFGQGTRLTVV.

The chain links TRBV19 to TRBJ2-3; TRBD1 aligns across 7 bases. The germline V gene has CDR1 LNHDA and CDR2 SQIVND (reference sequence). Trimming cost V 9 bases and J 2 bases; bases outside gene matches: 8. The CDR3 contains 14 residues. The CDR3 loop is CASRPGTVTDTQYF. Here the CDR3 DNA reads TGTGCCAGCCGGCCCGGGACAGTCACAGATACGCAGTATTTT.

The genes are TRBV7-2 and TRBJ1-5; 7 bases align to TRBD1. V lost 7 bases, J lost 7 bases, and 10 bases stayed unmatched. The length of the CDR3 is 14 residues. From germline, CDR1 is SGHTA and CDR2 FQGNSA. CDR3 region: CASMEGGARQPQHF. In DNA form, the CDR3 reads TGTGCCAGCATGGAAGGGGGCGCGAGGCAGCCCCAGCATTTT.